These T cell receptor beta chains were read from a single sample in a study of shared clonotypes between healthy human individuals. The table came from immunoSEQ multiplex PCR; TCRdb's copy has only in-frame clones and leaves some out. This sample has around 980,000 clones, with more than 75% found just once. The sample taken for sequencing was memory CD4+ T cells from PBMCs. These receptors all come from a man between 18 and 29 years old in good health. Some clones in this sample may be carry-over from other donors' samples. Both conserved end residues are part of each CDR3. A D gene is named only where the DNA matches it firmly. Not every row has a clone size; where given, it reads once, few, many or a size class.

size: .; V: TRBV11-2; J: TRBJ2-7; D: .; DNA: TGTGCCAGCAGCTTAGATCAGGCCAGGGTGTACGAGCAGTACTTC; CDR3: CASSLDQARVYEQYF
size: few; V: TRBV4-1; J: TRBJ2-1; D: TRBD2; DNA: TGCGCCAGCAGCTCGAGACTAGCGGGTTACAATGAGCAGTTCTTC; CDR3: CASSSRLAGYNEQFF
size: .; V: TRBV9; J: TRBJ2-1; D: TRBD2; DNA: TGTGCCAGCAGCCCCCAGGGTGGGACTAGCGGGGGGAGGCAGTTCTTC; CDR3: CASSPQGGTSGGRQFF
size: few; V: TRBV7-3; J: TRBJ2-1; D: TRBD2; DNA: TGTGCCAGCAGCCCCAGAGGAGCGGGAAGCTCCAATGAGCAGTTCTTC; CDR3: CASSPRGAGSSNEQFF
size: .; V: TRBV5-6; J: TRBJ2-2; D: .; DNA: TGTGCCAGCAGCTTGAGGCTCGGGGAGCTGTTTTTT; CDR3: CASSLRLGELFF
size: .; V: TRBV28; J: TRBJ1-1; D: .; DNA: TGTGCCAGCATCGAGGTTAAGAACACTGAAGCTTTCTTT; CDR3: CASIEVKNTEAFF
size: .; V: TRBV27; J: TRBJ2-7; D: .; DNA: TGTGCCAGCAGACCCGTTCGTCAGGGACTTTATAGCTCTATCTCCTACGAGCAGTACTTC; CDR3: CASRPVRQGLYSSISYEQYF
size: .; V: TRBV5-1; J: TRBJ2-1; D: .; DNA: TGCGCCAGCAGCTCCCAGGGAGGAAGAGTCTACAATGAGCAGTTCTTC; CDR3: CASSSQGGRVYNEQFF
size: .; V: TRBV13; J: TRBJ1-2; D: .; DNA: TGTGCCAGCAGCCTTTTGGGGGCCTACTATGGCTACACCTTC; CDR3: CASSLLGAYYGYTF
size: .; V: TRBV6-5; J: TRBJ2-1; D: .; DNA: TGTGCCAGCAGTTACAGGGCGGGTGTTAGGGATGAGCAGTTCTTC; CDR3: CASSYRAGVRDEQFF
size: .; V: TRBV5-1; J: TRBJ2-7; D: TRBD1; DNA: TGCGCCAGCAGCTTTCCAGGGGGCAGTTCATCCTACGAGCAGTACTTC; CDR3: CASSFPGGSSSYEQYF
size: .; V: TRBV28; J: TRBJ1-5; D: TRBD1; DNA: TGTGCCAGCAGTGCGGGGGACAGTGCCATTTATAGCAATCAGCCCCAGCATTTT; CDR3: CASSAGDSAIYSNQPQHF
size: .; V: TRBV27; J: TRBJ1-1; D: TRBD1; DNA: TGTGCCAGCTGGGACAGGGGGCGCGTCACTGAAGCTTTCTTT; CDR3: CASWDRGRVTEAFF
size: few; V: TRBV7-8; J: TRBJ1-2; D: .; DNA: TGTGCCAGCAGCTTAGAGGGTCGGGGAAGCGGGCGCTACACCTTC; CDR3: CASSLEGRGSGRYTF
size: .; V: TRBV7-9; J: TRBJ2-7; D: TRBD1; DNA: TGTGCCAGCAGCCGGACAGGGAGTTCCTACGAGCAGTACTTC; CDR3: CASSRTGSSYEQYF
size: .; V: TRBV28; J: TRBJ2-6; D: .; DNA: TGTGCCAGCAGTTTATGGGGCAGGTCTGGGGCCAACGTCCTGACTTTC; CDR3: CASSLWGRSGANVLTF
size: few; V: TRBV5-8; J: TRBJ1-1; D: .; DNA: TGTGCCAGCAGCCGGAGGACACTAGATATGAACACTGAAGCTTTCTTT; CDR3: CASSRRTLDMNTEAFF
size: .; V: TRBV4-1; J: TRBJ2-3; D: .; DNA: TGCGCCAGCAGCCAAGTCCCCGCATCAGATACGCAGTATTTT; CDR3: CASSQVPASDTQYF
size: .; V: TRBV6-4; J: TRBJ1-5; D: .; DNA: TGTGCCAGCAGTGACTTTGAGTGGGACAATCAGCCCCAGCATTTT; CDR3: CASSDFEWDNQPQHF
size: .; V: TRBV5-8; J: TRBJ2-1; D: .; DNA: TGTGCCAGCAGCTTCAGTGGTTATGAGCAGTTCTTC; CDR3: CASSFSGYEQFF
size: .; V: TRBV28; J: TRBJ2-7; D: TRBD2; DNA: TGTGCCAGCATTCGACTAGCGCCCTACGAGCAGTACTTC; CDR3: CASIRLAPYEQYF
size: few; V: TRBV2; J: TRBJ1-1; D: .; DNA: TGTGCCAGCAGCGGTCGCAGGGCTGAAGCTTTCTTT; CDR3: CASSGRRAEAFF
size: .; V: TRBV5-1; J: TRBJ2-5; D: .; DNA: TGCGCCAGCAGCTTGGTTGAAGAGACCCAGTACTTC; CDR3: CASSLVEETQYF
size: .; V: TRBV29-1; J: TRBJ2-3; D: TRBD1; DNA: TGCAGCGTTGACGGACAGGGGGCAGATACGCAGTATTTT; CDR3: CSVDGQGADTQYF
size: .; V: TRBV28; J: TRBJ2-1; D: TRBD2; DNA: TGTGCCAGCAGCCTAGGGACTAGCGGGAGGGATGAGCAGTTCTTC; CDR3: CASSLGTSGRDEQFF
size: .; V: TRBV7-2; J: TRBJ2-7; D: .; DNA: TGTGCCAGCAGCTTAGACGGACAGCACTCCTACGAGCAGTACTTC; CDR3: CASSLDGQHSYEQYF
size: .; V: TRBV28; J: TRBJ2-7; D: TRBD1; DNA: TGTGCCAGCAGTTTTTCAGGGGGCTACGAGCAGTACTTC; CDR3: CASSFSGGYEQYF
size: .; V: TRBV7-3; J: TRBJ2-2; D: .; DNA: TGTGCCAGCAGCTTACAGCGACAGGTTCCAGGGGAGCTGTTTTTT; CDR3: CASSLQRQVPGELFF
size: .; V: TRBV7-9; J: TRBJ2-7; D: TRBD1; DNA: TGTGCCAGCAGCTTCTTGCCGGGACAGGGGTCCTACGAGCAGTACTTC; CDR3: CASSFLPGQGSYEQYF
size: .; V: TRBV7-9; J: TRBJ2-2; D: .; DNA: TGTGCCAGCAGCTTAGAAGGCTACACCGGGGAGCTGTTTTTT; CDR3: CASSLEGYTGELFF
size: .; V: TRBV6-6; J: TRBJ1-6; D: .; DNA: TGTGCCAGCTCTGGGAAGGGGGAGTCACCCCTCCACTTT; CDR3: CASSGKGESPLHF
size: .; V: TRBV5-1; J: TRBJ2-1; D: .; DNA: TGCGCCAGCAGCTTGGCAGGGCTAAGGGAGCAGTTCTTC; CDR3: CASSLAGLREQFF
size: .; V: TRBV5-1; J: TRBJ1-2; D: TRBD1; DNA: TGCGCCAGCAGCCCAGGACAGGGCTATGGCTACACCTTC; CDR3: CASSPGQGYGYTF
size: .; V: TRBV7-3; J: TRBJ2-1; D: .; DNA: TGTGCCAGCAGCTTATCAGGGACATCGTACAATGAGCAGTTCTTC; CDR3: CASSLSGTSYNEQFF
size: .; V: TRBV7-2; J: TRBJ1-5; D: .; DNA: TGTGCCAGCAGCTTACGGGGGGGCATTGATCAGCCCCAGCATTTT; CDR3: CASSLRGGIDQPQHF
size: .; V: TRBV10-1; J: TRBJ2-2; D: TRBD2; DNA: TGCGCCAGCAGTGAGCCCGGGACTAGCGCGAACACCGGGGAGCTGTTTTTT; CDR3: CASSEPGTSANTGELFF
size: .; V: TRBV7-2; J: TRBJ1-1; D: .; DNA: TGTGCCAGCAGCTCGCGATCGAACACTGAAGCTTTCTTT; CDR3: CASSSRSNTEAFF
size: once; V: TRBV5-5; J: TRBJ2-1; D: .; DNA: TGTGCCAGCAGACTTTCAGCGGTCGCCACCTACAATGAGCAGTTCTTC; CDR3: CASRLSAVATYNEQFF
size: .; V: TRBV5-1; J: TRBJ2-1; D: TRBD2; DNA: TGCGCCAGCAGCTTGGTGGGGACTAGCTCCCACAGGGGTGAGCAGTTCTTC; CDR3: CASSLVGTSSHRGEQFF
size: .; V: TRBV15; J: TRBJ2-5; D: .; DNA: TGTGCCACCAGCGAAGGGATCCAAGAGACCCAGTACTTC; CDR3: CATSEGIQETQYF
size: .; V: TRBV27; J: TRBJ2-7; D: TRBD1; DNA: TGTGCCAGCAGTTCTAATCAGCTAACAACAGGGGGCCTCTCCTACGAGCAGTACTTC; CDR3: CASSSNQLTTGGLSYEQYF
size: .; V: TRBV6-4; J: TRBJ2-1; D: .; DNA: TGTGCCAGCAGTGATCAGTCTGGGCAAGAAGTCGATGAGCAGTTCTTC; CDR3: CASSDQSGQEVDEQFF
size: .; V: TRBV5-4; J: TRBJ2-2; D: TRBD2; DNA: TGTGCCAGCAGCTTGTTAGCGGGGAACACCGGGGAGCTGTTTTTT; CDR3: CASSLLAGNTGELFF
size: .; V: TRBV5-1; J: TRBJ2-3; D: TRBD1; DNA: TGCGCCAGCAGCCCTCGGGACAGGGCCACAGATACGCAGTATTTT; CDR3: CASSPRDRATDTQYF
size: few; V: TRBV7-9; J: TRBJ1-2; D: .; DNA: TGTGCCAGCAGCTTTGGGGCGGCCTTTGGCTACACCTTC; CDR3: CASSFGAAFGYTF
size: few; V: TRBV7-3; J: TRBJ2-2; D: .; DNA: TGTGCCAGCAGCTTAAACGGCCCCGGTGTCGGGGAGCTGTTTTTT; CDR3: CASSLNGPGVGELFF
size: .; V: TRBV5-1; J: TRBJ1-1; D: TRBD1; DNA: TGCGCCAGCAGCTTACAGGGGGCTAAACCTGAAGCTTTCTTT; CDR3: CASSLQGAKPEAFF
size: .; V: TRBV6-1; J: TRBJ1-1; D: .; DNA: TGTGCCAGCAGTGAACAGCCCATGAACACTGAAGCTTTCTTT; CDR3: CASSEQPMNTEAFF
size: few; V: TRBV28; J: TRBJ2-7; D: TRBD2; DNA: TGTGCCAGCAGTCAAGCGGGAGGTAACTACGAGCAGTACTTC; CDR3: CASSQAGGNYEQYF
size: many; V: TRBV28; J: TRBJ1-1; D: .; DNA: TGTGCCAGCACCGGACATGTGAACACTGAAGCTTTCTTT; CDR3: CASTGHVNTEAFF
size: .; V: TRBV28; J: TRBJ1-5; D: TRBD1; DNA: TGTGCCAGCAGTTTATTCGGACAGGGAGGGCAGCCCCAGCATTTT; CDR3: CASSLFGQGGQPQHF
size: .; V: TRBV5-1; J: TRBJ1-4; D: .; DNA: TGCGCCAGCAGCTTCCAACCACAAACAGGGTTGGAAGAAAAACTGTTTTTT; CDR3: CASSFQPQTGLEEKLFF
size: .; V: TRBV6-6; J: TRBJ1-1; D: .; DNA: TGTGCCAGCAACGATGGTTTTACTGAAGCTTTCTTT; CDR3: CASNDGFTEAFF
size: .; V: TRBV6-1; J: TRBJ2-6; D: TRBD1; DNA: TGTGCCAGCAGTTATGGGACAGAGGCCAACGTCCTGACTTTC; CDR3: CASSYGTEANVLTF
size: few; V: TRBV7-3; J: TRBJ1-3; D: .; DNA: TGTGCCAGCAGCTCGGGCCCCCCTGGGGTCTCTGGAAACACCATATATTTT; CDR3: CASSSGPPGVSGNTIYF
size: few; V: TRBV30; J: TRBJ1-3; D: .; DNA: TGTGCCTGGAGACCGAGCTCTGGAAACACCATATATTTT; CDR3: CAWRPSSGNTIYF
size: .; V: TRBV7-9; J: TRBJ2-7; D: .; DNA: TGTGCCAGCAGCATAGGGGGGATCGAGCAGTACTTC; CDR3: CASSIGGIEQYF
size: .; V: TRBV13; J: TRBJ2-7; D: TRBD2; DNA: TGTGCCAGCAGCTTTGAATCGGGGGGCTCCTACGAGCAGTACTTC; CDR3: CASSFESGGSYEQYF
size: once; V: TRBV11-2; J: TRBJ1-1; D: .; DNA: TGTGCCAGCAGCTTACTCATGAACACTGAAGCTTTCTTT; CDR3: CASSLLMNTEAFF
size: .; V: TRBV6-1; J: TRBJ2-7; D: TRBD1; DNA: TGTGCCAGCAGCTCTCGGGACAGGAGCTCCTACGAGCAGTACTTC; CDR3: CASSSRDRSSYEQYF